Presented here are 13 T cell receptor beta chains from one specimen sequenced in a study of blood T cell repertoires in COVID-19. Clones were read by immunoSEQ multiplex PCR, and TCRdb kept only the in-frame ones, dropping some. The profile shows 280,000 or so clones, around 85% of them singletons. Sequenced material: PBMCs or T cells enriched from blood (not recorded which). These TCRs come from a woman between 35 and 50 years old who had recovered from COVID-19.

The V gene is TRBV6-5, the J gene TRBJ2-3; 7 positions match TRBD1. The V gene's germline CDR1 is MNHEY and CDR2 SVGAGI. The J segment lost 2 bases and the V segment lost 6 bases, leaving 8 bases of the junction unmatched. CDR3 length: 15 amino acids. The CDR3 reads CASRGDSPSTDTQYF. Written as DNA, the CDR3 is TGTGCCAGCAGGGGGGACAGCCCTTCCACAGATACGCAGTATTTT.

The CDR3 DNA is TGCGCCAGCAGTGAGTTAACACCCTCCCGCGGGAGGCTAAAAGGCAATGAGCAGTTCTTC. This encodes CASSELTPSRGRLKGNEQFF. The chain employs TRBV10-2 and TRBJ2-1, with 8 bases lining up with TRBD2. After removal of 1 base from V and 6 bases from J, the junction contained 20 bases not matched to a gene. CDR3 length: 20 residues. Looked up from germline, CDR1 is WSHSY and CDR2 is SAAADI.

The sample holds a few counts of this clone. This rearrangement joins TRBV15 to TRBJ2-1; 8 positions agree with TRBD1. The germline CDR1 and CDR2 sequences are LNHNV and YYDKDF (reference sequence). This CDR3 spans 16 amino acids. J gave up 4 bases and V 5 bases, and 10 bases lay outside the gene matches. Written as DNA, the CDR3 is TGTGCCACCAGCTTCGGCAGGGGGCCCCCGTACAATGAGCAGTTCTTC. Protein product: CATSFGRGPPYNEQFF.

The chain combines TRBV27 with TRBJ1-1; 7 bases map to TRBD1. J lost 0 bases, V lost 3 bases, and 4 bases had no gene match. There are 15 residues in the CDR3. Per the germline V gene, CDR1 is MNHEY and CDR2 is SMNVEV (reference sequence). CDR3 bases: TGTGCCAGCAGTTTCCGGGACAGACTGAACACTGAAGCTTTCTTT. Translated: CASSFRDRLNTEAFF.

V is TRBV11-2 and J is TRBJ2-1, with D tentatively TRBD2 (6 bases). The V gene lost 1 base and the J gene lost 8 bases, with 21 bases spanning the gap. The CDR3 has 17 residues. CDR1 and CDR2 (germline): SGHAT, FQNNGV. CDR3 in amino acids: CASSLVFPGRGWDEQFF. CDR3 in DNA: TGTGCCAGCAGCTTAGTGTTCCCAGGGCGGGGTTGGGATGAGCAGTTCTTC.

This clone came up once. V usage is TRBV7-3 and J usage is TRBJ1-6; 7 bases align to TRBD1. The ends lost 5 bases at V and 7 bases at J; junction bases unmatched: 5. The germline V gene encodes CDR1 SGHTA and CDR2 FQGTGA. CDR3 length: 14 amino acids. This chain's CDR3 is CASSTGTVNSPLHF. The CDR3 DNA reads TGTGCCAGCAGCACTGGGACAGTCAATTCACCCCTCCACTTT. Together with reference TRBV7-3 and TRBJ1-6, the CDR3 gives the full variable domain: GAGVSQTPSNKVTEKGKYVELRCDPISGHTALYWYRQSLGQGPEFLIYFQGTGAADDSGLPNDRFFAVRPEGSVSTLKIQRTERGDSAVYLCASSTGTVNSPLHFGNGTRLTVT.

V usage is TRBV5-5 and J usage is TRBJ2-7, with 7 bases matching TRBD2. Per germline, CDR1 SGHKS and CDR2 YYEKEE (reference sequence). This CDR3 contains 18 residues. Trimming cost V 4 bases and J 1 base; bases outside gene matches: 17. CDR3 bases: TGTGCCAGCAGCCTGGGACCGAGATCTGGCGGGAGTTCCTACGAGCAGTACTTC. Translated, it gives CASSLGPRSGGSSYEQYF.

The rearrangement links TRBV20-1 to TRBJ2-4; 8 bases line up with TRBD2. J lost 6 bases, V lost 8 bases, and 3 bases had no gene match. This CDR3 contains 11 residues. Germline V lookup: CDR1 DFQATT, CDR2 SNEGSKA (reference sequence). The DNA of the CDR3 is TGCAGTTCGGGAGGGCCAAACATTCAGTACTTC. Its protein is CSSGGPNIQYF.

This chain connects TRBV5-4 to TRBJ2-5; no clear D gene. The V end was cut by 4 bases, the J end by 5 bases, with 12 bases between. This CDR3 has 13 residues. Germline CDR1 SGHNT, CDR2 YYREEE (reference sequence). The CDR3 coding sequence is TGTGCCAGCAGCCTCCCCCCAGCGGAGACCCAGTACTTC. Amino acid sequence: CASSLPPAETQYF.

This clone was seen a handful of times. J is TRBJ1-1 and V is TRBV11-2, with D tentatively TRBD1 (5 bases). The length of the CDR3 is 14 residues. Trimming took 4 bases from V and 3 from J, leaving 12 bases between them. Germline V gene lookup returns CDR1 SGHAT and CDR2 FQNNGV. CDR3 nucleotide sequence: TGTGCCAGCAGCTCGTCCCCAGGGTACACTGAAGCTTTCTTT. Translated: CASSSSPGYTEAFF. Using reference TRBV11-2 and TRBJ1-1 for the parts outside the CDR3, the full variable domain is EAGVAQSPRYKIIEKRQSVAFWCNPISGHATLYWYQQILGQGPKLLIQFQNNGVVDDSQLPKDRFSAERLKGVDSTLKIQPAKLEDSAVYLCASSSSPGYTEAFFGQGTRLTVV.

The chain has TRBV19 and TRBJ2-2, with TRBD2 identical over 8 bases. This CDR3 region has 17 residues. Trimming cost V 6 bases and J 4 bases; bases outside gene matches: 13. The germline V gene has CDR1 LNHDA and CDR2 SQIVND (reference sequence). Here the CDR3 DNA reads TGTGCCAGTAGCTATGAATCGGGAGGGCCGGGCACCGGGGAGCTGTTTTTT. It yields the protein CASSYESGGPGTGELFF.

The rearrangement uses TRBV27 and TRBJ2-5; 9 positions agree with TRBD1. CDR1 is MNHEY and CDR2 is SMNVEV in the germline V gene (reference sequence). The CDR3 loop spans 14 amino acids. V dropped 7 bases and J dropped 5; count of bases not matched to a gene: 8. In DNA form, the CDR3 reads TGTGCCAGCAAACAGGGGGCGGTTGGGGAGACCCAGTACTTC. Translation gives CASKQGAVGETQYF.

The V call is TRBV19, the J call TRBJ2-1; 11 nucleotides match TRBD2. Trimming cost V 3 bases and J 7 bases; bases outside gene matches: 5. Germline values: CDR1 LNHDA, CDR2 SQIVND (reference sequence). This CDR3 is built from 15 residues. The CDR3 here is CASSIPSGRLNEQFF. CDR3 in DNA: TGTGCCAGTAGTATCCCTAGCGGGAGGTTGAATGAGCAGTTCTTC.